This T cell receptor beta chain comes out of a study of control samples from healthy donors and cancer patients. Libraries were prepared by immunoSEQ multiplex PCR; TCRdb keeps only in-frame clonotypes and omits some of them. Among approximately 190,000 clones listed, roughly nine tenths were seen once. V shed 4 bases and J 3 bases; nucleotides not matched to a gene: 10. This CDR3 spans 16 amino acids. Germline lookup yields CDR1 SGHRS and CDR2 YFSETQ. The J gene is TRBJ2-1, the V gene TRBV5-1; 7 bases line up with TRBD2. The sequenced sample was blood. This TCR came from a man between 25 and 39 years old in good health. CDR3 bases: TGCGCCAGCAGCCCCGAGAGTGCGGGGGACTACAATGAGCAGTTCTTC. This codes for CASSPESAGDYNEQFF.